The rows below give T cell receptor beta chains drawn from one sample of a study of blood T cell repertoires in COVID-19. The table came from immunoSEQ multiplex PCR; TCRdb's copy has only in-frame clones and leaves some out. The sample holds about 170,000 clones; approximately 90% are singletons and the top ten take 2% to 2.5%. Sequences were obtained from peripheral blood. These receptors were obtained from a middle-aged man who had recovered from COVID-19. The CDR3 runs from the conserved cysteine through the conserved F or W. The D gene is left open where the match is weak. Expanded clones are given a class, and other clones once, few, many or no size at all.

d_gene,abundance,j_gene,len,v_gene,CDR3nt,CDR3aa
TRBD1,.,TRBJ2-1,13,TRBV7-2,TGTGCCAGCAGCCCGACAGGGTGGGGTGAGCAGTTCTTC,CASSPTGWGEQFF
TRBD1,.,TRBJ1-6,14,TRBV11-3,TGTGCCAGCAGACGGACAGGGAGGAATTCACCCCTCCACTTT,CASRRTGRNSPLHF
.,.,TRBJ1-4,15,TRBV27,TGTGCCAGCAGTTTATTGGGGGGGCGAAATGAAAAACTGTTTTTT,CASSLLGGRNEKLFF
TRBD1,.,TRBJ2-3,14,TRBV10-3,TGTGCCGCTTCGACAGGGGACGGCACAGATACGCAGTATTTT,CAASTGDGTDTQYF
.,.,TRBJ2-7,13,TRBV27,TGTGCCACCCGGCGGGGCAGGGAAAACGAGCAGTACTTC,CATRRGRENEQYF
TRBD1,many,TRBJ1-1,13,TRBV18,TGTGCCAGCTCGCCCGACAGGGGAACTGAAGCTTTCTTT,CASSPDRGTEAFF
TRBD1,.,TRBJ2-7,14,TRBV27,TGTGCCAGCAGTACCCCGGGACAGGGTGCCGAGCAGTACTTC,CASSTPGQGAEQYF
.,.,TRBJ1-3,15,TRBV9,TGTGCCAGCAGCGTAGTCGCGGGGGCGGGAAACACCATATATTTT,CASSVVAGAGNTIYF
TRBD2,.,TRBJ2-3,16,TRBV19,TGTGCCAGTAGTCCTGGGACTAGCGGGATTACAGATACGCAGTATTTT,CASSPGTSGITDTQYF
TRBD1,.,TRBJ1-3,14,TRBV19,TGTGCCAGTAGGCCGACAGGGTCTGGAAACACCATATATTTT,CASRPTGSGNTIYF
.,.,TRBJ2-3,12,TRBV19,TGTGCCAGCAGCGGGTCCACAGATACGCAGTATTTT,CASSGSTDTQYF
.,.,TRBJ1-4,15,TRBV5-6,TGTGCCAGCAGCTTGGTAGGAGGCTTTAATGAAAAACTGTTTTTT,CASSLVGGFNEKLFF
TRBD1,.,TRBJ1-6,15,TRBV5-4,TGTGCCAGCAGCTCGACAGGGTCCTATAATTCACCCCTCCACTTT,CASSSTGSYNSPLHF
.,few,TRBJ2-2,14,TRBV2,TGTGCCAGCAGTGTAGGGCAGGGGTACGGGGAGCTGTTTTTT,CASSVGQGYGELFF
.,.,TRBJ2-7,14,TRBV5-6,TGTGCCAGCAGCTTCTGGGCGAGCTCCTACGAGCAGTACTTC,CASSFWASSYEQYF